The 31 T cell receptor beta chains given below trace back to one sample, sequenced in a study of blood T cell repertoires in COVID-19. Using immunoSEQ multiplex PCR, the repertoire was profiled, and TCRdb retains in-frame clones only, with some absent. The data hold roughly 60,000 clones, with approximately 84% observed a single time. Sequencing was done on a sample of peripheral blood. These receptors came from a man between 60 and 70 years old with acute or convalescent COVID-19.

The V call is TRBV5-4, the J call TRBJ2-2; 9 bases match TRBD2. The junction had 9 bases not matched to a gene; V was cut back by 5 bases and J by 4 bases. This CDR3 has 16 amino acids. The germline CDR1 and CDR2 sequences are SGHNT and YYREEE (reference sequence). CDR3 coding DNA: TGTGCCAGCAGTCGGACCGGCGGGGGGGGCACCGGGGAGCTGTTTTTT. It is translated as CASSRTGGGGTGELFF.

The V gene is TRBV5-4, the J gene TRBJ2-3; TRBD2 is a possible D gene (7 bases). The CDR3 is 14 residues long. Germline V gene lookup returns CDR1 SGHNT and CDR2 YYREEE (reference sequence). The germline V and J ends were trimmed by 4 bases and 6 bases, with 15 bases remaining between them. This CDR3 is CASSPTGGGDTQYF. CDR3 DNA: TGTGCCAGCAGCCCGACGGGGGGCGGGGATACGCAGTATTTT.

This sequence joins TRBV5-6 and TRBJ1-2; D perhaps matches TRBD1 (5 bases). V dropped 4 bases and J dropped 4 bases, with 20 bases sitting between them. This CDR3 spans 16 amino acids. Germline assignment: CDR1 SGHDT and CDR2 YYEEEE. The CDR3 loop reads CASSAIGAGTRYGYTF. In nucleotides, the CDR3 is TGTGCCAGCAGCGCCATTGGGGCAGGAACTCGCTATGGCTACACCTTC.

In the case of this clone: At one end the junction does not follow the germline gene, possibly because of a read error. Other DNA variants within this sample encode the same CDR3. This rearrangement joins TRBV11-2 to TRBJ2-2, with unresolved D. The length of the CDR3 is 15 residues. Germline CDR1 is SGHAT and CDR2 is FQNNGV. The CDR3 reads CASSPLRLWTGELFF. DNA for the CDR3: TGCGCCAGCAGCCCCTTGCGGCTTTGGACCGGGGAGCTGTTTTTT.

This rearrangement joins TRBV5-1 to TRBJ2-5; the D gene is possibly TRBD1 (6 bases). The germline V gene encodes CDR1 SGHRS and CDR2 YFSETQ. V was trimmed by 4 bases and J by 2 bases, leaving 15 bases between them. This CDR3 has 15 residues. CDR3 region: CASSLTGSGQETQYF. The CDR3 DNA reads TGCGCCAGCAGCCTTACAGGGTCAGGGCAAGAGACCCAGTACTTC. The full variable domain, in which reference TRBV5-1 and TRBJ2-5 provide the parts outside the CDR3, is KAGVTQTPRYLIKTRGQQVTLSCSPISGHRSVSWYQQTPGQGLQFLFEYFSETQRNKGNFPGRFSGRQFSNSRSEMNVSTLELGDSALYLCASSLTGSGQETQYFGPGTRLLVL.

The chain joins TRBV9 to TRBJ2-7; no definite D call. In germline, CDR1 is SGDLS, CDR2 YYNGEE. V dropped 5 bases and J dropped 7 bases, with 22 bases sitting between them. The CDR3 length is 15 residues. CDR3 sequence (DNA): TGTGCCAGCAGTGGAACCGATGGGCCCACTGGGGAGCAGTACTTC. Protein product: CASSGTDGPTGEQYF.

A word on this clone: At the DNA level, this CDR3 is encoded by other sequences in the same sample as well. The chain couples TRBV9 to TRBJ1-6, with D perhaps matching TRBD1 (6 bases). The germline CDR1 and CDR2 sequences are SGDLS and YYNGEE. Trimming cost V 3 bases and J 5 bases, with 9 bases left between them. This CDR3 is built from 14 residues. The CDR3 DNA is TGTGCCAGCAGCGCCCACAGGGATAATTCACCCCTCCACTTT. This sequence encodes CASSAHRDNSPLHF. Filled out from reference TRBV9 and TRBJ1-6, the complete variable domain reads DSGVTQTPKHLITATGQRVTLRCSPRSGDLSVYWYQQSLDQGLQFLIQYYNGEERAKGNILERFSAQQFPDLHSELNLSSLELGDSALYFCASSAHRDNSPLHFGNGTRLTVT.

The chain combines TRBV7-3 with TRBJ2-1; the match to TRBD2 covers 8 bases. The CDR3 totals 14 residues. Germline V CDR1 and CDR2: SGHTA, FQGTGA. V lost 8 bases to trimming and J lost 5 bases; unmatched junction nucleotides: 8. The CDR3 DNA reads TGTGCCAGCGCCCCAGCGGGGGTCAACAATGAGCAGTTCTTC. This codes for CASAPAGVNNEQFF.

V is TRBV2 and J is TRBJ1-5; weak D call: TRBD1 (6 bases). Germline assignment: CDR1 SNHLY and CDR2 FYNNEI. The length of the CDR3 is 17 residues. Trimming cost V 2 bases and J 4 bases, with 18 bases left between them. CDR3: CASSEPRSRDINQPQHF. CDR3 DNA sequence: TGTGCCAGCAGTGAACCTAGGTCCCGGGACATTAATCAGCCCCAGCATTTT.

The chain links TRBV28 to TRBJ2-7; TRBD1 agrees at 7 bases. This CDR3 spans 13 amino acids. J lost 3 bases, V lost 2 bases, and 1 base had no gene match. Per the germline V gene, CDR1 is MDHEN and CDR2 is SYDVKM. CDR3 nucleotide sequence: TGTGCCAGCAGTTTACAGGGGGACTACGAGCAGTACTTC. It codes for CASSLQGDYEQYF.

The V call is TRBV11-2, the J call TRBJ2-5, with 10 positions matching TRBD2. Looked up from germline, CDR1 is SGHAT and CDR2 is FQNNGV. This CDR3 has 16 residues. Unmatched junction bases numbered 8, after V lost 3 bases and J lost 4 bases. CDR3 in amino acids: CASSLVSGGLAETQYF. CDR3 sequence (DNA): TGTGCCAGCAGCTTGGTTAGCGGGGGGTTAGCAGAGACCCAGTACTTC.

The V and J genes are TRBV27 and TRBJ1-6; 8 nucleotides agree with TRBD1. The CDR3 consists of 19 residues. Germline CDR1 MNHEY, CDR2 SMNVEV (reference sequence). After removal of 6 bases from V and 0 bases from J, the junction contained 13 bases not matched to a gene. CDR3 in amino acids: CASSPDRGVSNSYNSPLHF. The CDR3 region has the DNA TGTGCCAGCAGCCCTGACAGGGGTGTGTCTAACTCCTATAATTCACCCCTCCACTTT.

CDR3 sequence (DNA): TGCAGCGCTCCGACTAGCCAGGGACAAGTTCCTTTCTTAGAGACCCAGTACTTC. Translation: CSAPTSQGQVPFLETQYF. V usage is TRBV29-1 and J usage is TRBJ2-5, with D tentatively TRBD2 (7 bases). The germline V gene encodes CDR1 SQVTM and CDR2 ANQGSEA. Trimming cost V 7 bases and J 4 bases, with 31 bases left between them. The CDR3 has 18 amino acids.

The rearrangement links TRBV28 to TRBJ2-3; the match to TRBD2 covers 8 bases. The CDR3 extends over 15 amino acids. Germline V gives CDR1 MDHEN, CDR2 SYDVKM. Trimming at V came to 8 bases and at J to 2 bases, leaving 9 bases not matched to a gene. As DNA, the CDR3 is TGTGCCAGCGAAGTAGCGGGGCTACCCACAGATACGCAGTATTTT. Translation: CASEVAGLPTDTQYF.

This chain links TRBV18 with TRBJ1-1; D gene uncertain. The CDR3 totals 16 residues. Germline V gives CDR1 KGHSH, CDR2 LQKENI. Trimming left V 6 bases short and J 5 bases short, with 22 bases between. This chain's CDR3 is CASSLEYAGRGTEAFF. The CDR3 nucleotides read TGTGCCAGCTCCCTAGAATACGCGGGCCGAGGGACTGAAGCTTTCTTT.

The V call is TRBV7-9, the J call TRBJ2-3, with TRBD2 matching over 7 bases. The V gene end was trimmed by 4 bases and the J gene end by 5 bases; junction bases not matched to a gene: 6. The CDR3 consists of 14 residues. CDR1 is SEHNR and CDR2 is FQNEAQ in the germline V gene (reference sequence). The CDR3 nucleotides read TGTGCCAGCAGCTCGACCAGGGAGGGAGATACGCAGTATTTT. Protein: CASSSTREGDTQYF.

V and J are TRBV11-2 and TRBJ1-1; the D is unclear. From germline, CDR1 is SGHAT and CDR2 FQNNGV. Trimming stripped 4 bases from V and 7 bases from J, with 10 bases between. The CDR3 is made up of 12 amino acids. CDR3 sequence reads: CASSSNRNEAFF. Here the CDR3 DNA reads TGTGCCAGCAGCTCTAACCGCAATGAAGCTTTCTTT.

The chain combines TRBV28 with TRBJ1-1; no firm D call. V was pared by 6 bases and J by 1 base, with 6 bases between. CDR1 MDHEN and CDR2 SYDVKM come from the germline V gene. This CDR3 region has 12 residues. The CDR3: CASSQRNTEAFF. CDR3 bases: TGTGCCAGCAGCCAGCGGAACACTGAAGCTTTCTTT.

The chain has TRBV5-6 and TRBJ2-6; D perhaps matches TRBD1 (6 bases). This CDR3 spans 18 amino acids. CDR1 is SGHDT and CDR2 is YYEEEE in the germline V gene. Trimming took 0 bases from V and 0 from J, leaving 13 bases between them. As DNA, the CDR3 is TGTGCCAGCAGCTTGGTTGCAGGGGCCGTCTCTGGGGCCAACGTCCTGACTTTC. This encodes CASSLVAGAVSGANVLTF.

The V call is TRBV15, the J call TRBJ1-2; TRBD1 matches at 8 bases. The CDR3 runs to 20 residues. Germline-derived CDR1 and CDR2 are LNHNV and YYDKDF (reference sequence). The V segment lost 0 bases and the J segment 3 bases; nucleotides outside the gene matches: 18. The CDR3 nucleotides are TGTGCCACCAGCAGAGATTGGAAGGACAGGGTCGTATCTTTTGACTATGGCTACACCTTC. Amino acid sequence: CATSRDWKDRVVSFDYGYTF.

This clone was observed once. This chain joins TRBV2 and TRBJ1-1, with D uncertain. Germline assignment: CDR1 SNHLY and CDR2 FYNNEI. The CDR3 has 14 amino acids. The V gene lost 7 bases and the J gene lost 0 bases, with 12 bases spanning the gap. The CDR3 region has the DNA TGTGCCAGCATCTTCAACACCGTGAACACTGAAGCTTTCTTT. Translated: CASIFNTVNTEAFF.

The chain joins TRBV7-6 to TRBJ2-3; 9 positions agree with TRBD2. The V gene's germline CDR1 is SGHVS and CDR2 FNYEAQ. After removal of 5 bases from V and 3 bases from J, the junction contained 3 bases not matched to a gene. There are 14 residues in the CDR3. CDR3: CASSPLAGTDTQYF. The DNA for the CDR3 is TGTGCCAGCAGCCCTCTAGCGGGAACAGATACGCAGTATTTT.

This chain connects TRBV5-1 to TRBJ2-2, with a tentative D call TRBD1 (6 bases). From germline, CDR1 is SGHRS and CDR2 YFSETQ. Trimming removed 3 bases at V and 7 bases at J, with 13 bases between. This CDR3 spans 14 amino acids. This CDR3 reads CASSSQGRGGELFF. As DNA, the CDR3 is TGCGCCAGCAGCTCACAGGGCCGGGGCGGGGAGCTGTTTTTT.

The gene calls are TRBV7-2 and TRBJ1-2; tentatively, D is TRBD1 (5 bases). This CDR3 region has 14 residues. V was cut by 2 bases and J by 2 bases, with 9 bases left in between. Germline CDR1 SGHTA, CDR2 FQGNSA. CDR3 coding DNA: TGTGCCAGCAGCTTAAGCGGGGCCAACTATGGCTACACCTTC. It is translated as CASSLSGANYGYTF.

This sequence joins TRBV5-6 and TRBJ1-1, with TRBD1 matching 7 bases. This CDR3 has 13 amino acids. The germline CDR1 and CDR2 sequences are SGHDT and YYEEEE. The J segment lost 5 bases and the V segment lost 4 bases, leaving 5 bases of the junction unmatched. For the CDR3, the DNA is TGTGCCAGCAGCCGACAGGGAAGGACTGAAGCTTTCTTT. Its protein product is CASSRQGRTEAFF.

J is TRBJ2-2 and V is TRBV7-3; 7 bases are shared with TRBD2. J was trimmed by 0 bases and V by 1 base; bases with no gene match: 11. The CDR3 runs 19 residues. Germline-derived CDR1 and CDR2 are SGHTA and FQGTGA. CDR3 in DNA: TGTGCCAGCAGCTTAAAGCTAATAAGAGCGGGGTCGAACACCGGGGAGCTGTTTTTT. Its translation is CASSLKLIRAGSNTGELFF.

The chain links TRBV6-5 to TRBJ2-5, with D perhaps TRBD2 (5 bases). V shed 6 bases and J shed 3 bases, with 17 bases lying between them. CDR3 length: 15 amino acids. Germline CDR1 is MNHEY and CDR2 is SVGAGI. The CDR3 DNA follows: TGTGCCAGCAGAAGGCGGACTTACCAAGAAGAGACCCAGTACTTC. Its translation is CASRRRTYQEETQYF.

The V and J genes are TRBV15 and TRBJ2-7; 11 nucleotides match TRBD1. The CDR3 contains 13 residues. CDR1 is LNHNV and CDR2 is YYDKDF in the germline V gene (reference sequence). V lost 5 bases to trimming and J lost 7 bases; unmatched junction nucleotides: 4. Here the CDR3 reads CATSGQGAQEQYF. CDR3 coding DNA: TGTGCCACCAGCGGACAGGGGGCGCAGGAGCAGTACTTC.

The gene calls are TRBV7-9 and TRBJ1-1; 8 bases align to TRBD1. Looked up from germline, CDR1 is SEHNR and CDR2 is FQNEAQ (reference sequence). The ends lost 4 bases at V and 11 bases at J; junction bases unmatched: 6. CDR3 length: 12 amino acids. The CDR3 DNA reads TGTGCCAGCAGCTCGACAGGGGCGGAGGCTTTCTTT. Translating it yields CASSSTGAEAFF.

CDR3 in amino acids: CASSYSWSRADTQYF. CDR3 nucleotides: TGTGCCAGCAGTTACTCCTGGTCCCGCGCAGATACGCAGTATTTT. The chain carries TRBV6-5 and TRBJ2-3, with no clear D. The CDR3 is 15 amino acids. Looked up from germline, CDR1 is MNHEY and CDR2 is SVGAGI. Trimming left V 0 bases short and J 4 bases short, with 11 bases between.

The chain joins TRBV6-6 to TRBJ2-5; TRBD1 aligns across 10 bases. Germline V gene lookup returns CDR1 MNHNY and CDR2 SVGAGI (reference sequence). The CDR3 length is 14 residues. V gave up 6 bases and J gave up 6 bases; unmatched junction bases: 7. CDR3 residues: CASRGQGRWKTQYF. The CDR3 DNA reads TGTGCCAGCAGGGGACAGGGGAGATGGAAGACCCAGTACTTC.